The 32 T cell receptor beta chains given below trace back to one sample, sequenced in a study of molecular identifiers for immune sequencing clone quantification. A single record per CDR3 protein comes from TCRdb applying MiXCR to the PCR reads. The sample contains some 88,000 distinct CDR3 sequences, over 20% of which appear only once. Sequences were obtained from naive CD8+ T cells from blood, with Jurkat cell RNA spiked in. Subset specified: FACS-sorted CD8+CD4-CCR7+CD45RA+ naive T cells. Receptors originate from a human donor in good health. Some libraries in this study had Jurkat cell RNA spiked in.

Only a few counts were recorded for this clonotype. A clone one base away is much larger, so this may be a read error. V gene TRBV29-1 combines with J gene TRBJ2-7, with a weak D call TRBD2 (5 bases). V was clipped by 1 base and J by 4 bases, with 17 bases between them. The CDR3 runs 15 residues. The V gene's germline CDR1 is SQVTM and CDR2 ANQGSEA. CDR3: CSVEGLTLRGYEQYF. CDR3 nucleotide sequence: TGCAGCGTTGAAGGATTGACCCTCCGAGGGTACGAGCAGTACTTC.

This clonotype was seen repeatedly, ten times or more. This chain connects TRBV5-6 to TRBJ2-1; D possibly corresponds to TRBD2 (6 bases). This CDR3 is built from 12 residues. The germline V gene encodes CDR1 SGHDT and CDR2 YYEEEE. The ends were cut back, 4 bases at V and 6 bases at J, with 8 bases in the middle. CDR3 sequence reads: CASSPGLNEQFF. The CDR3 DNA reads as TGTGCCAGCAGCCCGGGACTCAATGAGCAGTTCTTC.

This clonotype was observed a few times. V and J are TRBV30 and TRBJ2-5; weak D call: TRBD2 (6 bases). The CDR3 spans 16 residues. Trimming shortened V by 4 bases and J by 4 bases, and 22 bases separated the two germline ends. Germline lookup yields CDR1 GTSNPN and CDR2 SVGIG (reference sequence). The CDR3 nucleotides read TGTGCCTGGATTCCCGGAGTGGGACTTCTACCAGAGACCCAGTACTTC. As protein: CAWIPGVGLLPETQYF.

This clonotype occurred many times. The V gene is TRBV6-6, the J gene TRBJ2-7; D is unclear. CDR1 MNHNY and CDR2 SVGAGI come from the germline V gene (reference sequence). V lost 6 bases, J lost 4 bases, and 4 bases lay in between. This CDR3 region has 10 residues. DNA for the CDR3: TGTGCCAGCAGGGGGTACGAGCAGTACTTC. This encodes CASRGYEQYF.

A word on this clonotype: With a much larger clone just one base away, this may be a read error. The CDR3 protein is CAAKSLNGAGETQYF. The CDR3 coding sequence is TGTGCCGCAAAATCTCTCAACGGGGCGGGGGAGACCCAGTACTTC. V usage is TRBV10-3 and J usage is TRBJ2-5; D is possibly TRBD2 (6 bases). This CDR3 has 15 residues. Germline-derived CDR1 and CDR2 are ENHRY and SYGVKD. V shed 11 bases and J shed 5 bases, with 24 bases lying between them.

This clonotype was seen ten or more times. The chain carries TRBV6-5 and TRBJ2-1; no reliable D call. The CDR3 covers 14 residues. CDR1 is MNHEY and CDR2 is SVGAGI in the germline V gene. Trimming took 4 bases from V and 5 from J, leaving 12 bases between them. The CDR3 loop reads CASSLSAADNEQFF. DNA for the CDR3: TGTGCCAGCAGTTTAAGCGCGGCCGACAATGAGCAGTTCTTC.

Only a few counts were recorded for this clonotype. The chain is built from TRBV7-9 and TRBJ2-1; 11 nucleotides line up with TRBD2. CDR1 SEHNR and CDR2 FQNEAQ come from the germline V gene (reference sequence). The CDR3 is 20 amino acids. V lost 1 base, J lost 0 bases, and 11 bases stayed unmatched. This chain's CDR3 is CASSLGPASGGQSSYNEQFF. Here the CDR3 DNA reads TGTGCCAGCAGCTTAGGTCCTGCTAGCGGGGGGCAAAGCTCCTACAATGAGCAGTTCTTC.

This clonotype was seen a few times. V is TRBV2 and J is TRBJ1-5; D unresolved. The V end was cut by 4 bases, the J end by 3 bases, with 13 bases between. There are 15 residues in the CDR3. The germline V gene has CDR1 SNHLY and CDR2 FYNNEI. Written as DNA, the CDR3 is TGTGCCAGCAGTGCCGGGCGGCAGGACAATCAGCCCCAGCATTTT. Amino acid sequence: CASSAGRQDNQPQHF.

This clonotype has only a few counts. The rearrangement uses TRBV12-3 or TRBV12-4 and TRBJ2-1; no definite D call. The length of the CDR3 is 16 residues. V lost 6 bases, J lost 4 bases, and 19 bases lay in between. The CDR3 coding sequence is TGTGCCAGCAGCCTAGAGGACGGCCGCCCGTACAATGAGCAGTTCTTC. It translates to CASSLEDGRPYNEQFF.

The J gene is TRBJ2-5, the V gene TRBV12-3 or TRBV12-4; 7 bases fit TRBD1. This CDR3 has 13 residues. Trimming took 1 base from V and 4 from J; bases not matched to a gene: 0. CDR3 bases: TGTGCCAGCAGTTTAGACAGGGGAGAGACCCAGTACTTC. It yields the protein CASSLDRGETQYF.

The CDR3 spells CASSTGGSYEQYF. The DNA for the CDR3 is TGTGCCAGCAGTACGGGGGGCTCCTACGAGCAGTACTTC. The chain uses TRBV11-2 and TRBJ2-7; 7 bases align to TRBD2. The CDR3 extends over 13 amino acids. The germline V gene encodes CDR1 SGHAT and CDR2 FQNNGV. V shed 6 bases, J shed 0 bases, and the junction held 2 bases outside the gene matches.

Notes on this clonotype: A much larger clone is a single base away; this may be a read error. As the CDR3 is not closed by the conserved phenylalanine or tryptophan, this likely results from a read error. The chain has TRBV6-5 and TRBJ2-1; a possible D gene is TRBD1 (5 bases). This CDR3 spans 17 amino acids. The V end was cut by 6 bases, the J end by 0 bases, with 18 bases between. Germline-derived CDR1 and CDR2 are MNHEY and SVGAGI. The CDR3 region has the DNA TGTGCCAGCAGCGTAGTTGGGGCGAGGAGCTCCTACAATGAGCAGTTCTAC. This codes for CASSVVGARSSYNEQFY.

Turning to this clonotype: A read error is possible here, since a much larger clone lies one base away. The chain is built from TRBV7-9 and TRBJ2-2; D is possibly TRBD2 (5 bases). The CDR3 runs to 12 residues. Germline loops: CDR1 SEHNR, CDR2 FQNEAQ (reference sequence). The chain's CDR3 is CASSPHTGELSF. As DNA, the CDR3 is TGTGCCAGCAGCCCACACACCGGGGAGCTGTCTTTT.

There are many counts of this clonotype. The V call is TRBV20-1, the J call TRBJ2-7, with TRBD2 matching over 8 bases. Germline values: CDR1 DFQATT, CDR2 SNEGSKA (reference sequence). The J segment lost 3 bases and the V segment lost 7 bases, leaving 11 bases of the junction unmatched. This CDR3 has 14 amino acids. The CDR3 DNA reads TGCAGTGTTCCGGGGGGGCTTCCCGACTACGAGCAGTACTTC. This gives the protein CSVPGGLPDYEQYF.

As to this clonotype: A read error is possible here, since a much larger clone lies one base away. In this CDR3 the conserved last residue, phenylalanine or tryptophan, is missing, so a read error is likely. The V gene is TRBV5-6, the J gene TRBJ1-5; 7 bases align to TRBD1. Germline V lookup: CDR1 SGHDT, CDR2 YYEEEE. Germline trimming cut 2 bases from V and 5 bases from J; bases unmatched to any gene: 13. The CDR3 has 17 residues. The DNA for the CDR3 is TGTGCCAGCAGCTTAGGAGGGGGCGGGGGTCCGTATCAGCCCCAGCATCTT. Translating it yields CASSLGGGGGPYQPQHL.

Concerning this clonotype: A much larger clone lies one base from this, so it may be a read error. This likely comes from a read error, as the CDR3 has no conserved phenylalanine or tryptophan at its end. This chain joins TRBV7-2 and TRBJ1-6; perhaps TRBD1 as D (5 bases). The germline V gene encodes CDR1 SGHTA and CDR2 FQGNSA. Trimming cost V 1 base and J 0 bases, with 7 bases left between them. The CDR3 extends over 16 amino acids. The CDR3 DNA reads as TGTGCCAGCAGCTTAGGGGGGAGCTCCTATAATTCACCCCTCCACCTT. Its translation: CASSLGGSSYNSPLHL.

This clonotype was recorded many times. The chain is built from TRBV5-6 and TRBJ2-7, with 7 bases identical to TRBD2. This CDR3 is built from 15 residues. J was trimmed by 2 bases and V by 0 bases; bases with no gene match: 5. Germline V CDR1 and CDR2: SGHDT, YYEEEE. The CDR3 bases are TGTGCCAGCAGCTTGGCCGGGCTAGCGGCCTACGAGCAGTACTTC. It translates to CASSLAGLAAYEQYF.

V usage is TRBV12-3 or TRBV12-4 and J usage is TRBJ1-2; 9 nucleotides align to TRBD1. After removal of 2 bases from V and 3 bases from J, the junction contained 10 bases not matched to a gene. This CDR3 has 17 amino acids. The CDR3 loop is CASSLTRTGGGDYGYTF. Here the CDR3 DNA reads TGTGCCAGCAGTTTAACGAGAACAGGGGGCGGGGACTATGGCTACACCTTC.

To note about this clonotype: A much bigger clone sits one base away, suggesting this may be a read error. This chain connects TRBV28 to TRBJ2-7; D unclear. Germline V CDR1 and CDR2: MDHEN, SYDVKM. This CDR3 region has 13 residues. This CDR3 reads CASRPDGTYEQCF. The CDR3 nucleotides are TGTGCCAGCAGACCCGACGGTACCTACGAGCAGTGCTTC.

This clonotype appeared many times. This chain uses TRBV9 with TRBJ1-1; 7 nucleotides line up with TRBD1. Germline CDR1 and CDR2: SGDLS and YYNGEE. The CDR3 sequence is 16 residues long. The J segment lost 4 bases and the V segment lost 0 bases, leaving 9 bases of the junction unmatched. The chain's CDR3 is CASSVAPDRVGTEAFF. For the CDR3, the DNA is TGTGCCAGCAGCGTAGCCCCAGACAGGGTGGGCACTGAAGCTTTCTTT.

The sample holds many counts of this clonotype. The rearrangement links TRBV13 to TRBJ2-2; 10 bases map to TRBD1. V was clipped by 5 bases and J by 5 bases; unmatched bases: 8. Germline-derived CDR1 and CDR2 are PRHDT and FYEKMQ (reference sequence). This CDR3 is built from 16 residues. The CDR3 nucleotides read TGTGCCAGCAGCATCGACAGGGGGCGAGGTACCGGGGAGCTGTTTTTT. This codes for CASSIDRGRGTGELFF.

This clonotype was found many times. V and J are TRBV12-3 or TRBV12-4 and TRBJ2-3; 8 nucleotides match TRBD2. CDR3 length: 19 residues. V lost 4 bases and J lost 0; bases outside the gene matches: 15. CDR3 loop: CASSSPLYGGAGSTDTQYF. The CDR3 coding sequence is TGTGCCAGCAGTTCTCCCCTGTACGGGGGGGCAGGAAGCACAGATACGCAGTATTTT.

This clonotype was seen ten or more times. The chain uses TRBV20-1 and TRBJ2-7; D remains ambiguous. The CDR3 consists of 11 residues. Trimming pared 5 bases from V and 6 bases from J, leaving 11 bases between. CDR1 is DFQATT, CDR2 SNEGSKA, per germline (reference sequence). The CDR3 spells CSARLISEQYF. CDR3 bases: TGCAGTGCTCGCCTTATTTCCGAGCAGTACTTC.

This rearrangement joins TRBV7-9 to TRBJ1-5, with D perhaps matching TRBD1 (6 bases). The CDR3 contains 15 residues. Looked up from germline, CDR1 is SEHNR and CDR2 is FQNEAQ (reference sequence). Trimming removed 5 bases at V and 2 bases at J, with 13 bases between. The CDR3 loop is CASSPQGVGNQPQHF. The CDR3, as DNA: TGTGCCAGCAGCCCACAGGGAGTGGGCAATCAGCCCCAGCATTTT.

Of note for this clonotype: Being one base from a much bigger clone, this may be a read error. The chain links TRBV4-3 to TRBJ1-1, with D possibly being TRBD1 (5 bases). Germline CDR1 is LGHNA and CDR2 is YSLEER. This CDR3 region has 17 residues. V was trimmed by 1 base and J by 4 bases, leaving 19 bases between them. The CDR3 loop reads CASSQGGQGGVGTEAFF. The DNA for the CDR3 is TGCGCCAGCAGCCAAGGAGGGCAGGGAGGGGTAGGCACTGAAGCTTTCTTT.

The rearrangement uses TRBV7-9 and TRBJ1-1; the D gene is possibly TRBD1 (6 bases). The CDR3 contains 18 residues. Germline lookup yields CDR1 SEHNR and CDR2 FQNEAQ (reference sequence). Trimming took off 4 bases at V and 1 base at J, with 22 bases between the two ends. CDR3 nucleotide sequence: TGTGCCAGCAGCTCAACCGGGTCCAGGGGATCGACGAACACTGAAGCTTTCTTT. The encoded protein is CASSSTGSRGSTNTEAFF.

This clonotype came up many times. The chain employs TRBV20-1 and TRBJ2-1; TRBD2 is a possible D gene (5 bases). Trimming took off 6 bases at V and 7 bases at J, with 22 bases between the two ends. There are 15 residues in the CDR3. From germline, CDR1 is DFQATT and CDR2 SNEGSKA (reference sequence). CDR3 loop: CSAPAEGGELNEQFF. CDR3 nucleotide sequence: TGCAGTGCCCCGGCCGAGGGCGGAGAATTAAATGAGCAGTTCTTC.

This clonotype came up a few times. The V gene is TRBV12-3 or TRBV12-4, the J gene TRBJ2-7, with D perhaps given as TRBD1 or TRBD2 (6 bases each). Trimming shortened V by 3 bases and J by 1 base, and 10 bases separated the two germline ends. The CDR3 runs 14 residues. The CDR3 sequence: CASSFQGGSYEQYF. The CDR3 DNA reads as TGTGCCAGCAGTTTTCAAGGGGGGTCCTACGAGCAGTACTTC.

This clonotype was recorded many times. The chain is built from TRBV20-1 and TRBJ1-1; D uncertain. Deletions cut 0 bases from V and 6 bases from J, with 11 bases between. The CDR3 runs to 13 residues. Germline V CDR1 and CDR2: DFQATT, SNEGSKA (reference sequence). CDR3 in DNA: TGCAGTGCTAGAGATGTACTCTCCGCTGAAGCTTTCTTT. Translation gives CSARDVLSAEAFF.

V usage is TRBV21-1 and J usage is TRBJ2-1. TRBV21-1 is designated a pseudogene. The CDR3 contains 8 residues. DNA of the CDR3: TGTGCCAGCTGGAGACAGTTCTTC. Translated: CASWRQFF.

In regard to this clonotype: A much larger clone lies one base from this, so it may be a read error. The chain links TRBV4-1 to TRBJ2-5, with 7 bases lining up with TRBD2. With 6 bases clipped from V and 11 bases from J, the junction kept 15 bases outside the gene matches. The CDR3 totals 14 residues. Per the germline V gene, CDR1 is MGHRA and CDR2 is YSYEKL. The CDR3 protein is CASRVSGEGNEQYF. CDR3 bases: TGCGCCAGCAGAGTAAGCGGGGAAGGTAATGAGCAGTACTTC.

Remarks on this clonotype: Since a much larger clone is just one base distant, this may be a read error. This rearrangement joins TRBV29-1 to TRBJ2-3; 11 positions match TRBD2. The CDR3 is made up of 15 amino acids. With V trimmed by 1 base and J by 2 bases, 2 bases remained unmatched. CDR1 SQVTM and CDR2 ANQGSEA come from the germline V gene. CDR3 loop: CSVEGLAGYTDTQYF. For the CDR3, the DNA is TGCAGCGTTGAAGGACTAGCGGGATACACAGATACGCAGTATTTT.